The 10 T cell receptor beta chains below come from one sample, sequenced in a study of blood T cell repertoires in COVID-19. Clones were sequenced by immunoSEQ multiplex PCR, and TCRdb holds only the in-frame ones, with some missing. In the table there are roughly 64,000 clones, roughly 70% of which are singletons. Sequencing was carried out using PBMCs or T cells enriched from blood (not recorded which). All receptors derive from a woman in her sixties who had been exposed to COVID-19.

The genes are TRBV28 and TRBJ1-2, with 7 bases lining up with TRBD1. V dropped 2 bases and J dropped 4; count of bases not matched to a gene: 1. The CDR3 extends over 13 amino acids. The germline gives CDR1 MDHEN, CDR2 SYDVKM. The CDR3 DNA follows: TGTGCCAGCAGTTTAGGACAGGTCTATGGCTACACCTTC. It codes for CASSLGQVYGYTF.

The chain uses TRBV6-2 or TRBV6-3 and TRBJ2-7; the D gene is possibly TRBD2 (5 bases). CDR3 length equals 14 residues. Germline CDR1 reads MNHEY; CDR2 reads SVGEGT. The germline V and J ends were trimmed by 5 bases and 2 bases, with 13 bases remaining between them. DNA for the CDR3: TGTGCCAGCAGTGTGCTAGGGAGTACCTACGAGCAGTACTTC. Its translation is CASSVLGSTYEQYF.

This clone was observed once. The chain has TRBV9 and TRBJ2-1; tentatively, D is TRBD1 (8 bases). CDR3 size: 15 residues. Germline CDR1 and CDR2: SGDLS and YYNGEE. Trimming cost V 3 bases and J 9 bases, with 19 bases left between them. CDR3 coding DNA: TGTGCCAGCAGCGCAACAGGGGGGGGCCTCGGTGAGCAGTTCTTC. This encodes CASSATGGGLGEQFF.

This chain joins TRBV6-5 and TRBJ2-3; perhaps TRBD2 as D (6 bases). The germline CDR1 and CDR2 sequences are MNHEY and SVGAGI. V was shortened by 11 bases and J by 4 bases, with 16 bases between the two germline ends. There are 13 residues in the CDR3. The CDR3 here is CAAGGGSADTQYF. CDR3 bases: TGTGCCGCCGGGGGAGGATCGGCAGATACGCAGTATTTT.

The chain uses TRBV28 and TRBJ1-2; no definite D call. Germline V gene data show CDR1 as MDHEN and CDR2 as SYDVKM. The CDR3 is made up of 11 amino acids. Trimming cost V 6 bases and J 11 bases, with 13 bases left between them. The CDR3 sequence is CASRSTRGYTF. The CDR3 DNA is TGTGCCAGCAGATCAACCAGAGGGTACACCTTC.

This rearrangement joins TRBV6-1 to TRBJ1-2; D ambiguous. This CDR3 is 15 amino acids long. CDR1 and CDR2 (germline): MNHNS, SASEGT. The V gene lost 1 base and the J gene lost 0 bases, with 9 bases spanning the gap. The CDR3 bases are TGTGCCAGCAGTGAAGTAGCTGCTACTAACTATGGCTACACCTTC. It yields the protein CASSEVAATNYGYTF.

The chain uses TRBV25-1 and TRBJ2-1; maybe TRBD2 (7 bases). V lost 7 bases and J lost 9, with 16 bases in between. The CDR3 contains 13 residues. The germline V gene has CDR1 MGHDK and CDR2 SYGVNS. CDR3 bases: TGTGCCAGCACCATAGGGGGGGCCACTGAGCAGTTCTTC. Its translation: CASTIGGATEQFF.

V and J are TRBV11-2 and TRBJ1-6; D perhaps matches TRBD1 (5 bases). The CDR3 length is 15 residues. V was cut by 2 bases and J by 6 bases, with 11 bases left in between. CDR1 and CDR2 (germline): SGHAT, FQNNGV. Written as DNA, the CDR3 is TGTGCCAGCAGCTTACGCAGGGAGGGTAATTCACCCCTCCACTTT. It translates to CASSLRREGNSPLHF.

This rearrangement joins TRBV7-2 to TRBJ2-2; possibly TRBD2 for D (6 bases). Germline CDR1 SGHTA, CDR2 FQGNSA. The V gene lost 3 bases and the J gene lost 5 bases, with 10 bases spanning the gap. CDR3 length equals 14 residues. The CDR3 protein is CASSLGGRTGELFF. CDR3 nucleotides: TGTGCCAGCAGCTTGGGAGGTCGGACCGGGGAGCTGTTTTTT.

This chain uses TRBV7-2 with TRBJ1-3; TRBD1 is a possible D gene (5 bases). Germline V gene sequence: CDR1 SGHTA, CDR2 FQGNSA. The CDR3 contains 15 residues. V was shortened by 0 bases and J by 8 bases, with 14 bases between the two germline ends. The CDR3 protein is CASSLAVTGRDTIYF. CDR3 nucleotides: TGTGCCAGCAGCTTAGCCGTCACAGGTCGCGACACCATATATTTT.